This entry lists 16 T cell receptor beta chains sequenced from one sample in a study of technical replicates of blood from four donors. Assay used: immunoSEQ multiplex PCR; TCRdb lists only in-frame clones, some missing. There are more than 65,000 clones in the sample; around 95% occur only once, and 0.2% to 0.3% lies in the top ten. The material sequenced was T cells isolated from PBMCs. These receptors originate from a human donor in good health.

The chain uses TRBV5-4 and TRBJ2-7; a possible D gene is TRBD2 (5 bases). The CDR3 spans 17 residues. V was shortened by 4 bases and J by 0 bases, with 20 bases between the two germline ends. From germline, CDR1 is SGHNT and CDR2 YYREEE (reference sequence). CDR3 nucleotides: TGTGCCAGCAGCCCTTATGGAGGTCGCGCGGGCTCCTACGAGCAGTACTTC. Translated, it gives CASSPYGGRAGSYEQYF.

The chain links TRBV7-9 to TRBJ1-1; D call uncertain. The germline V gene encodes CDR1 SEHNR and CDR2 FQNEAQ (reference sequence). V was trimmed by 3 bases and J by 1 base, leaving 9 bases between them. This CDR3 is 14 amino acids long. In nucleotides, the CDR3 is TGTGCCAGCAGCTTTTCGTTCGGGAACACTGAAGCTTTCTTT. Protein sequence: CASSFSFGNTEAFF.

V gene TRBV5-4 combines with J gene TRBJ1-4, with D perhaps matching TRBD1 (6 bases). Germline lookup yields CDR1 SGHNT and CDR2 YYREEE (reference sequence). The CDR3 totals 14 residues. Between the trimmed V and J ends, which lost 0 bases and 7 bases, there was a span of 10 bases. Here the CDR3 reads CASSLGGRAEKLFF. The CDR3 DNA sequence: TGTGCCAGCAGCTTGGGGGGGCGCGCTGAAAAACTGTTTTTT.

The CDR3 DNA is TGCGCCAGCAGCTTGGTCTTAGCGGGGCACAATGAGCAGTTCTTC. This translates into CASSLVLAGHNEQFF. The rearrangement links TRBV5-1 to TRBJ2-1; 8 positions agree with TRBD2. V was clipped by 0 bases and J by 5 bases; unmatched bases: 4. There are 15 residues in the CDR3. Germline V gene data show CDR1 as SGHRS and CDR2 as YFSETQ. Combining the CDR3 with reference TRBV5-1 and TRBJ2-1 gives the whole variable domain KAGVTQTPRYLIKTRGQQVTLSCSPISGHRSVSWYQQTPGQGLQFLFEYFSETQRNKGNFPGRFSGRQFSNSRSEMNVSTLELGDSALYLCASSLVLAGHNEQFFGPGTRLTVL.

The CDR3 reads CASSPGGAAAEAFF. The CDR3, as DNA: TGCGCCAGCAGCCCCGGGGGGGCTGCGGCTGAAGCTTTCTTT. This chain uses TRBV4-1 with TRBJ1-1, with a weak D call TRBD1 (6 bases). Germline CDR1 and CDR2: MGHRA and YSYEKL. The CDR3 contains 14 residues. V shed 4 bases and J shed 6 bases, with 15 bases lying between them.

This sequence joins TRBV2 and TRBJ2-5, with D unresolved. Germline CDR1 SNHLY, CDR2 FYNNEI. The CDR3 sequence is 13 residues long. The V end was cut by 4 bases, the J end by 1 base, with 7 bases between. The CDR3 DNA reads TGTGCCAGCAGTGGCTCAGTCCAAGAGACCCAGTACTTC. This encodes CASSGSVQETQYF.

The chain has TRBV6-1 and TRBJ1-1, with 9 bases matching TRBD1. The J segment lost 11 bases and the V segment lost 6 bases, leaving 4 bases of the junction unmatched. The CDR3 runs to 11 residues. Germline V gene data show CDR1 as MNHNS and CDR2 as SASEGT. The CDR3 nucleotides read TGTGCCAGCAGACGGGACAGGGCGGCTTTCTTT. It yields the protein CASRRDRAAFF.

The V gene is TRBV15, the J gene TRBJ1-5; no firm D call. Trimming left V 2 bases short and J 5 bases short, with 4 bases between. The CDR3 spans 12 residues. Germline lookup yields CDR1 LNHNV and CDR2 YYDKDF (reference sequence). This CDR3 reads CATSRQDQPQHF. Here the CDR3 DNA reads TGTGCCACCAGCAGACAGGATCAGCCCCAGCATTTT.

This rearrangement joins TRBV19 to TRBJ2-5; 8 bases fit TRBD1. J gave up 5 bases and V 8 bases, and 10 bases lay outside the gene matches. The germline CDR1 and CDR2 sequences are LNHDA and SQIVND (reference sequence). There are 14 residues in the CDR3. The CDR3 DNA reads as TGTGCCAGTCGCACGACAGGGGCGAGGGAGACCCAGTACTTC. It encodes CASRTTGARETQYF.

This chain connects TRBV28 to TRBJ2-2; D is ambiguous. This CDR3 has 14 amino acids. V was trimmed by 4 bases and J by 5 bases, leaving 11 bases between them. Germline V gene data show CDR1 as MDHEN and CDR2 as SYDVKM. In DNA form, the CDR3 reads TGTGCCAGCAGTTCCCGGAGAAGGACCGGGGAGCTGTTTTTT. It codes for CASSSRRRTGELFF. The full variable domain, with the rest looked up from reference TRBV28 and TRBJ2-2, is DVKVTQSSRYLVKRTGEKVFLECVQDMDHENMFWYRQDPGLGLRLIYFSYDVKMKEKGDIPEGYSVSREKKERFSLILESASTNQTSMYLCASSSRRRTGELFFGEGSRLTVL.

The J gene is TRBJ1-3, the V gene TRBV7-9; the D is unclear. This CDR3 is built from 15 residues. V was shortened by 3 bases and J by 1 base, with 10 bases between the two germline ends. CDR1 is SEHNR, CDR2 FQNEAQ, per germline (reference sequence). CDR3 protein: CASSFPGHSGNTIYF. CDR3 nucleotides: TGTGCCAGCAGCTTTCCAGGTCATTCTGGAAACACCATATATTTT.

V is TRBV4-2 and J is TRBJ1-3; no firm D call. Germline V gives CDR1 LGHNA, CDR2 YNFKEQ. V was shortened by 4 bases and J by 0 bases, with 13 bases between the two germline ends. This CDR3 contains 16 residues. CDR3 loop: CASSPAARISGNTIYF. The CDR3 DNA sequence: TGTGCCAGCAGCCCCGCAGCGCGGATCTCTGGAAACACCATATATTTT.

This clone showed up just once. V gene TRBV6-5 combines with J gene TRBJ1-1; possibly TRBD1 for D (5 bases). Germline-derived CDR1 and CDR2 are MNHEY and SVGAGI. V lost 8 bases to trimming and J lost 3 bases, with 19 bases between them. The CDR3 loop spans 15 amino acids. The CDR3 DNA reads TGTGCCAGCGGGGACCAGGGACGCGGGGACACTGAAGCTTTCTTT. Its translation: CASGDQGRGDTEAFF.

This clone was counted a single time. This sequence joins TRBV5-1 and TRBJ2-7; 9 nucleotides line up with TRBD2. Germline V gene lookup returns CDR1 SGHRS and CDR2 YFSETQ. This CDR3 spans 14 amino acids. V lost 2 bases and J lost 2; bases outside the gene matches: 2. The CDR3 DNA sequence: TGCGCCAGCAGCTTAGCGGGAGGAACCTACGAGCAGTACTTC. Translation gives CASSLAGGTYEQYF.

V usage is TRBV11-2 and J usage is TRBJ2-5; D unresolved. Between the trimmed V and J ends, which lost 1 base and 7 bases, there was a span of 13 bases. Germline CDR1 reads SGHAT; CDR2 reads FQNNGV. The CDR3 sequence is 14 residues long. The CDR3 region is CASSLVTVGRTQYF. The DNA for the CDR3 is TGTGCCAGCAGCTTAGTAACGGTTGGGCGGACCCAGTACTTC. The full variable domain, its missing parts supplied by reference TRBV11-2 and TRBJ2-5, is EAGVAQSPRYKIIEKRQSVAFWCNPISGHATLYWYQQILGQGPKLLIQFQNNGVVDDSQLPKDRFSAERLKGVDSTLKIQPAKLEDSAVYLCASSLVTVGRTQYFGPGTRLLVL.

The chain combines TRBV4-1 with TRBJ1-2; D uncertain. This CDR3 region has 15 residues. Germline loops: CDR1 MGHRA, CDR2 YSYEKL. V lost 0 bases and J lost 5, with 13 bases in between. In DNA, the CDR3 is TGCGCCAGCAGCCAAGAGTTGGTCTGGAGGTATGGCTACACCTTC. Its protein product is CASSQELVWRYGYTF.